A single sample gave rise to the 14 T cell receptor beta chains below, sequenced in a study of breast tumors, draining lymph nodes, adjacent tissues. Using its own MiXCR run on the multiplex PCR reads, TCRdb lists one record per CDR3 protein. The sample has over 200,000 distinct CDR3 sequences; under 40% are singletons. Samples came from axillary lymph nodes draining the breast cancer. The specimen was axillary lymph node tissue. The receptors originated from a female donor with breast cancer. Some clones in this sample may be carry-over from other donors' samples.

The chain carries TRBV9 and TRBJ1-6; D perhaps matches TRBD1 (6 bases). Deletions cut 4 bases from V and 5 bases from J, with 13 bases between. The CDR3 is 15 residues long. Germline CDR1 reads SGDLS; CDR2 reads YYNGEE. CDR3 DNA: TGTGCCAGCAGCCCGCAGGGGTCGAATAATTCACCCCTCCACTTT. Translating gives CASSPQGSNNSPLHF.

This clonotype showed up many times. V usage is TRBV3-1 and J usage is TRBJ2-3; perhaps TRBD2 as D (6 bases). CDR1 LGHDT and CDR2 YNNKEL come from the germline V gene (reference sequence). The CDR3 has 16 amino acids. Between the trimmed V and J ends, which lost 4 bases and 0 bases, there was a span of 14 bases. CDR3: CASSLHGSLSTDTQYF. The CDR3 DNA is TGTGCCAGCAGCCTACACGGGAGCCTTAGCACAGATACGCAGTATTTT.

This clonotype came up many times. The V call is TRBV20-1, the J call TRBJ2-2, with 9 bases aligning to TRBD2. Germline values: CDR1 DFQATT, CDR2 SNEGSKA (reference sequence). Germline trimming cut 2 bases from V and 1 base from J; bases unmatched to any gene: 2. The CDR3 spans 15 residues. DNA of the CDR3: TGCAGTGCTAGATGGCGGGGGGGGAACACCGGGGAGCTGTTTTTT. It specifies CSARWRGGNTGELFF.

In its sample, this clonotype was seen many times. V is TRBV9 and J is TRBJ2-3; 8 bases line up with TRBD1. After removal of 4 bases from V and 4 bases from J, the junction contained 14 bases not matched to a gene. The CDR3 covers 17 residues. CDR1 SGDLS and CDR2 YYNGEE come from the germline V gene. The CDR3 loop reads CASSFFPTGGGPDTQYF. In DNA, the CDR3 is TGTGCCAGCAGCTTCTTCCCCACAGGGGGTGGGCCAGATACGCAGTATTTT.

Here the CDR3 reads CASGLGAGSSSYNEQFF. CDR3 sequence (DNA): TGTGCTAGTGGTTTGGGAGCGGGATCCAGCTCCTACAATGAGCAGTTCTTC. V and J are TRBV12-5 and TRBJ2-1; 7 bases agree with TRBD2. CDR3 length: 17 residues. The trim removed 1 base at V and 0 bases at J, leaving 6 bases unmatched. Germline CDR1 is LGHNT and CDR2 is FRNRAP. Based on the CDR3 plus reference TRBV12-5 and TRBJ2-1, the full variable domain is DARVTQTPRHKVTEMGQEVTMRCQPILGHNTVFWYRQTMMQGLELLAYFRNRAPLDDSGMPKDRFSAEMPDATLATLKIQPSEPRDSAVYFCASGLGAGSSSYNEQFFGPGTRLTVL.

There are a few counts of this clonotype. A much larger clone differs by one base, so this may be a read error. This chain connects TRBV20-1 to TRBJ1-2; maybe TRBD1 (6 bases). The CDR3 runs to 12 residues. Germline assignment: CDR1 DFQATT and CDR2 SNEGSKA (reference sequence). CDR3 in amino acids: CSAMAGVLGSTF. The CDR3 DNA is TGCAGTGCTATGGCAGGGGTTCTTGGCTCCACCTTC.

This clonotype occurred a few times. The chain couples TRBV27 to TRBJ1-5; D might be TRBD1 (6 bases). The CDR3 has 15 amino acids. The V gene lost 3 bases and the J gene lost 2 bases, with 11 bases spanning the gap. Looked up from germline, CDR1 is MNHEY and CDR2 is SMNVEV (reference sequence). The CDR3 reads CASSFARQGNQPQHF. In DNA, the CDR3 is TGTGCCAGCAGTTTCGCCAGACAGGGCAATCAGCCCCAGCATTTT.

There are many counts of this clonotype. V gene TRBV3-1 combines with J gene TRBJ1-6; TRBD1 matches 9 bases. This CDR3 is 17 amino acids long. V lost 0 bases, J lost 3 bases, and 3 bases stayed unmatched. The germline CDR1 and CDR2 sequences are LGHDT and YNNKEL (reference sequence). In nucleotides, the CDR3 is TGTGCCAGCAGCCAAGATGACAGGGGGTACTATAATTCACCCCTCCACTTT. Translating it yields CASSQDDRGYYNSPLHF.

About this clonotype: Likely a read error: the CDR3 ends without its conserved phenylalanine or tryptophan. The DNA is left out, because the CDR3 cannot be placed on it with certainty; the CDR3 is given as TCRdb lists it. CDR3 loop: CSPEDGSTPLPL. This chain uses TRBV29-1 with TRBJ1-6. The CDR3 adds up to 12 amino acids, both ends counted. CDR1 SQVTM and CDR2 ANQGSEA come from the germline V gene.

This clonotype was seen only a few times. The V gene is TRBV30, the J gene TRBJ2-2; 9 nucleotides match TRBD1. Trimming took 8 bases from V and 6 from J; bases not matched to a gene: 10. Per germline, CDR1 GTSNPN and CDR2 SVGIG (reference sequence). This CDR3 is 14 amino acids long. Here the CDR3 reads CAQPGQGGPGELFF. The CDR3 nucleotides are TGTGCCCAGCCGGGACAGGGAGGCCCCGGGGAGCTGTTTTTT.

This clonotype appeared many times. This chain connects TRBV7-3 to TRBJ2-2, with D tentatively TRBD1 or TRBD2 (6 bases each). Germline CDR1 reads SGHTA; CDR2 reads FQGTGA. This CDR3 is built from 17 residues. Trimming shortened V by 1 base and J by 4 bases, and 16 bases separated the two germline ends. The CDR3 region is CASSLISGARGTGELFF. CDR3 nucleotide sequence: TGTGCCAGCAGCTTAATTTCGGGGGCGCGGGGCACCGGGGAGCTGTTTTTT.

The gene calls are TRBV27 and TRBJ1-6, with D possibly being TRBD1 (6 bases). CDR3 length: 16 residues. Trimming removed 7 bases at V and 8 bases at J, with 21 bases between. Germline V CDR1 and CDR2: MNHEY, SMNVEV (reference sequence). In DNA form, the CDR3 reads TGTGCCAGCATGGTCTTGAGGTCAGGGGTGGATTCACCCCTCCACTTT. Translated, it gives CASMVLRSGVDSPLHF.

V is TRBV24-1 and J is TRBJ1-3; D is ambiguous. The V end lost 5 bases, the J end lost 7 bases, and 20 bases lay between the germline ends. The CDR3 extends over 16 amino acids. The germline V gene has CDR1 KGHDR and CDR2 SFDVKD. The CDR3 is CATSVGNVAGPNTIYF. The CDR3 DNA reads as TGTGCCACCAGTGTCGGGAACGTTGCCGGACCGAACACCATATATTTT.

Regarding this clonotype: A read error may be the cause here, since a much bigger clone is one base away. The genes are TRBV5-1 and TRBJ2-3; TRBD2 aligns across 11 bases. The CDR3 length is 16 residues. Germline values: CDR1 SGHRS, CDR2 YFSETQ. The CDR3 nucleotides are TGCACCAGCAGTTTTAAGACTAGCGGGACTACAGATACGCAGTATTTT. It encodes CTSSFKTSGTTDTQYF. The full variable domain, its missing parts supplied by reference TRBV5-1 and TRBJ2-3, is KAGVTQTPRYLIKTRGQQVTLSCSPISGHRSVSWYQQTPGQGLQFLFEYFSETQRNKGNFPGRFSGRQFSNSRSEMNVSTLELGDSALYLCTSSFKTSGTTDTQYFGPGTRLTVL.